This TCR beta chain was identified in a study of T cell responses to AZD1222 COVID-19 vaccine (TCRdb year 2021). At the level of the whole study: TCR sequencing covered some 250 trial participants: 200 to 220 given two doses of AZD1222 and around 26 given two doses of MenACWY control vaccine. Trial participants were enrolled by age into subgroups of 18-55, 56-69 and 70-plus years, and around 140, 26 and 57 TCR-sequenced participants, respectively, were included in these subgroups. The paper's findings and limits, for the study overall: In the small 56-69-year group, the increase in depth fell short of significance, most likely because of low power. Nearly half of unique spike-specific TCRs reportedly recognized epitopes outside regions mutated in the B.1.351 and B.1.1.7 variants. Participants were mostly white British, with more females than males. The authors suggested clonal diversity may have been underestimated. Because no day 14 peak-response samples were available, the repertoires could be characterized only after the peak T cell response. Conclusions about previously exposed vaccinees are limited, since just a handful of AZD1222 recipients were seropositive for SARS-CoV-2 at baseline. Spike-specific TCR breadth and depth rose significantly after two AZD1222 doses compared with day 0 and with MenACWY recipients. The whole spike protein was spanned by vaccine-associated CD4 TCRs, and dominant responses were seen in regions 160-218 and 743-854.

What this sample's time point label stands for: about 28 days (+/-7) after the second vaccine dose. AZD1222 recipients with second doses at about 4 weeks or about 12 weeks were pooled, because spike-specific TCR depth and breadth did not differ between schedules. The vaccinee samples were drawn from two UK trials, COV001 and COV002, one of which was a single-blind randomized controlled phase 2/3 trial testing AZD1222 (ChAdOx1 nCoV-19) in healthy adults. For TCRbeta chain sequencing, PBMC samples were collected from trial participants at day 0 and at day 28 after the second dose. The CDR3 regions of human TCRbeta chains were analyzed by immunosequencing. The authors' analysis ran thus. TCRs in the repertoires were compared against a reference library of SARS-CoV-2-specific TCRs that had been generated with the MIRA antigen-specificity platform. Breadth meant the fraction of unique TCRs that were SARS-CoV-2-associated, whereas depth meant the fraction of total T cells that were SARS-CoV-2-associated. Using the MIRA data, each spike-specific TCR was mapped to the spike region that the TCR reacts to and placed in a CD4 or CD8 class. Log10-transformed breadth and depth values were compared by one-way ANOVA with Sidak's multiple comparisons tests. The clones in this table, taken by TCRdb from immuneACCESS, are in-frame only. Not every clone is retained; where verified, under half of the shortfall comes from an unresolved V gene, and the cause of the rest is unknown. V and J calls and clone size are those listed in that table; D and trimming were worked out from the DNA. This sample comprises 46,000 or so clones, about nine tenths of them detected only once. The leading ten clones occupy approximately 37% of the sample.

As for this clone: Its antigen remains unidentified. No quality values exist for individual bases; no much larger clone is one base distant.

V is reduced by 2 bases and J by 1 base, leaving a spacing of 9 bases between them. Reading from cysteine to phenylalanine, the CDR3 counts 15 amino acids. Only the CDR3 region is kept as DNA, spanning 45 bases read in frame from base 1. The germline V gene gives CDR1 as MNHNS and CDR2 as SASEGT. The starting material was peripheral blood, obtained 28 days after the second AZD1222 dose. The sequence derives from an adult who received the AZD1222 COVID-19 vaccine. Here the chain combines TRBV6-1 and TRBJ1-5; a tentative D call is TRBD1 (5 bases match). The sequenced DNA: TGTGCCAGCAGTGAAAGGGGCAGGAGCAATCAGCCCCAGCATTTT. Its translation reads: CASSERGRSNQPQHF.